This TCR beta chain was retrieved from a study of blood T cell repertoires in COVID-19. The wider study: Researchers got acute and convalescent COVID-19 samples from the United States, Italy and Spain.

Per the original methods: By means of reference gene primer amplification, nucleated cell counts were estimated. Sequenced by immunoSEQ multiplex PCR; TCRdb stores in-frame clones only, minus some. The V and J calls and the clone size are those of that table, but D and trimming were determined from the DNA. The sample has roughly 250,000 clones; around four fifths are singletons. The table lists this clone with a count of one. The receptor was derived from a woman in her 40s with active or convalescent COVID-19. Sequencing was performed on peripheral blood.

CDR3 amino acids: CACPSEQGGTTEAFF. The DNA of the CDR3 is TGTGCCTGCCCATCCGAACAGGGGGGGACCACTGAAGCTTTCTTT. V gene TRBV30 combines with J gene TRBJ1-1; 8 bases are a match to TRBD1. This CDR3 contains 15 residues. The germline V gene has CDR1 GTSNPN and CDR2 SVGIG (reference sequence). J lost 4 bases, V lost 6 bases, and 13 bases had no gene match.